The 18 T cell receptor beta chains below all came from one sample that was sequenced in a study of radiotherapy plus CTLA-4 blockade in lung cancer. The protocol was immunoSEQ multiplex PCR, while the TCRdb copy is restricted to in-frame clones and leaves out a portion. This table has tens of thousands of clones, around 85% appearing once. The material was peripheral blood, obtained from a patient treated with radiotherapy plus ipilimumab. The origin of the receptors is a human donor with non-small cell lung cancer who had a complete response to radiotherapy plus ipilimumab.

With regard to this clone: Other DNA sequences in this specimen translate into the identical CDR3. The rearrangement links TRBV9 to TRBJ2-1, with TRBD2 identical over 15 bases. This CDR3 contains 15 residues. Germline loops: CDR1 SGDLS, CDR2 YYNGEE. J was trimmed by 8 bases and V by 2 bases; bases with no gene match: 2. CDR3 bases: TGTGCCAGCAGCGTGGGACTAGCGGGAGGACATGAGCAGTTCTTC. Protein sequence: CASSVGLAGGHEQFF.

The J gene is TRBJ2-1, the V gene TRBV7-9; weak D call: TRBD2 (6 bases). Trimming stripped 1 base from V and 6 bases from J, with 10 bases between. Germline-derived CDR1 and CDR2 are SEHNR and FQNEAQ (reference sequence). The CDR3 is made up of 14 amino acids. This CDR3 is CASSLGGDFNEQFF. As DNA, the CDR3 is TGTGCCAGCAGCTTAGGTGGGGACTTCAATGAGCAGTTCTTC.

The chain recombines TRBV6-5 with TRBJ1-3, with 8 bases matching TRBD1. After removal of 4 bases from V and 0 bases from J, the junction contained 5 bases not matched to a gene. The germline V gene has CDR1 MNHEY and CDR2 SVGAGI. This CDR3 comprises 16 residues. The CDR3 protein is CASSLWTGTSGNTIYF. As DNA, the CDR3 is TGTGCCAGCAGTTTGTGGACAGGGACCTCTGGAAACACCATATATTTT.

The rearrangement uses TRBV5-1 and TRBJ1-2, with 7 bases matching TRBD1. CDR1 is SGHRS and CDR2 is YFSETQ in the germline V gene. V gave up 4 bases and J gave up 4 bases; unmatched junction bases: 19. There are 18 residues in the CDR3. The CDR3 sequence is CASSPDRVSFAAFYGYTF. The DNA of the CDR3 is TGCGCCAGCAGCCCTGACAGGGTTTCTTTTGCGGCATTCTATGGCTACACCTTC.

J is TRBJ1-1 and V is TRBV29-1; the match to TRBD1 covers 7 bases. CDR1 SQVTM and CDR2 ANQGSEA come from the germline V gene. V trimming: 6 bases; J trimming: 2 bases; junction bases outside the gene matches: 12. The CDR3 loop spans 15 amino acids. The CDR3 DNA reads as TGCAGCGTCTCTGGGGGGACAGCTCTAAACACTGAAGCTTTCTTT. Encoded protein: CSVSGGTALNTEAFF.

CDR3 loop: CATSSRGRDQPQHF. CDR3 DNA: TGTGCCACCAGCAGCAGGGGGAGAGATCAGCCCCAGCATTTT. This sequence joins TRBV15 and TRBJ1-5; 7 nucleotides agree with TRBD1. Unmatched junction bases numbered 4, after V lost 3 bases and J lost 5 bases. The CDR3 has 14 amino acids. CDR1 LNHNV and CDR2 YYDKDF come from the germline V gene (reference sequence).

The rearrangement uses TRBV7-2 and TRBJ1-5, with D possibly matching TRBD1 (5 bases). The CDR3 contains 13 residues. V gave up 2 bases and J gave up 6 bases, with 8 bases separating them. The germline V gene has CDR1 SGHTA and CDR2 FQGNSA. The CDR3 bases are TGTGCCAGCAGCTTATTCGACAGTCAGCCCCAGCATTTT. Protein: CASSLFDSQPQHF.

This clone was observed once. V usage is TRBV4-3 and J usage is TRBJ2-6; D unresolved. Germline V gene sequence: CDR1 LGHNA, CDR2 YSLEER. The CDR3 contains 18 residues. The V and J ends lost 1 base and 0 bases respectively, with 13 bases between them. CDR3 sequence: CASSQVAASTSGANVLTF. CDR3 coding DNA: TGCGCCAGCAGCCAAGTGGCGGCCTCGACCTCTGGGGCCAACGTCCTGACTTTC.

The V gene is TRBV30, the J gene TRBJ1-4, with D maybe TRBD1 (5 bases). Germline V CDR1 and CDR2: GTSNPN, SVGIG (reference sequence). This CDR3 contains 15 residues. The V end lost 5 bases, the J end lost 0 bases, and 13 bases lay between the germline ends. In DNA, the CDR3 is TGTGCCTGGCGGAGGGGTCCTGCAACTAATGAAAAACTGTTTTTT. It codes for CAWRRGPATNEKLFF. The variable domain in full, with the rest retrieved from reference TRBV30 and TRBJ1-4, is SQTIHQWPATLVQPVGSPLSLECTVEGTSNPNLYWYRQAAGRGLQLLFYSVGIGQISSEVPQNLSASRPQDRQFILSSKKLLLSDSGFYLCAWRRGPATNEKLFFGSGTQLSVL.

The DNA for the CDR3 is TGTGCCAGCAGCCGAGGGACAGGGAACTCCTACAATGAGCAGTTCTTC. It translates to CASSRGTGNSYNEQFF. V and J are TRBV5-6 and TRBJ2-1; 9 bases match TRBD1. The germline V gene has CDR1 SGHDT and CDR2 YYEEEE. J was trimmed by 0 bases and V by 4 bases; bases with no gene match: 5. This CDR3 has 16 residues.

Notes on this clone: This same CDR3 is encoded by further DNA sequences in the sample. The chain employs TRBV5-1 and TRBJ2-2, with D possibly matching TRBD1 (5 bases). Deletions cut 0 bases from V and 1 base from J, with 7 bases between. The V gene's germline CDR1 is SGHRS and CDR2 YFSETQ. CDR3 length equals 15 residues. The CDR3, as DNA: TGCGCCAGCAGCTTGGGAGACAGGAACACCGGGGAGCTGTTTTTT. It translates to CASSLGDRNTGELFF.

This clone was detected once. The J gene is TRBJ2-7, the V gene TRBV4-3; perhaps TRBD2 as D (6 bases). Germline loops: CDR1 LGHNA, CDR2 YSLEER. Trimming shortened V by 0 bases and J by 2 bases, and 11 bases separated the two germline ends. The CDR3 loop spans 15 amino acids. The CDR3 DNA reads TGCGCCAGCAGCCAAGATCGCGGGGCGACCTACGAGCAGTACTTC. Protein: CASSQDRGATYEQYF.

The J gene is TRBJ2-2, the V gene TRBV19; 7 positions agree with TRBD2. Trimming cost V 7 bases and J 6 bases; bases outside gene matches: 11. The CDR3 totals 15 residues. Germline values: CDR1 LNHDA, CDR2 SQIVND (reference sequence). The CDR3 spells CASIRDRGRAGELFF. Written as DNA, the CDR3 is TGTGCCAGTATTCGCGACAGAGGGAGGGCCGGGGAGCTGTTTTTT.

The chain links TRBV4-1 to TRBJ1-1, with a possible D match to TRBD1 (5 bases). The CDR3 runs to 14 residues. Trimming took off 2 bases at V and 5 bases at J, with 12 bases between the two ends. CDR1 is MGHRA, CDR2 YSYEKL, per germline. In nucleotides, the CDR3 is TGCGCCAGCAGCCAATCCTCCCGGGGGACTGAAGCTTTCTTT. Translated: CASSQSSRGTEAFF.

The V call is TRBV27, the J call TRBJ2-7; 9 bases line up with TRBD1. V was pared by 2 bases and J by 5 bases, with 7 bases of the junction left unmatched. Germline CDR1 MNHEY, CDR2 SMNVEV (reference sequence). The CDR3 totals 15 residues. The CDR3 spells CASSLPRTGEHEQYV. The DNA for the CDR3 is TGTGCCAGCAGTTTACCCCGGACAGGGGAGCACGAGCAGTACGTC.

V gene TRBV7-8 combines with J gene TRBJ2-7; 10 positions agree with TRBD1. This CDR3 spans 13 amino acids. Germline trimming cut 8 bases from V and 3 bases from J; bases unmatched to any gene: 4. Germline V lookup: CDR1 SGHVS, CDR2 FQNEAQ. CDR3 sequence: CASGRTGGYEQYF. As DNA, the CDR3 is TGTGCCAGCGGGAGGACAGGGGGCTACGAGCAGTACTTC.

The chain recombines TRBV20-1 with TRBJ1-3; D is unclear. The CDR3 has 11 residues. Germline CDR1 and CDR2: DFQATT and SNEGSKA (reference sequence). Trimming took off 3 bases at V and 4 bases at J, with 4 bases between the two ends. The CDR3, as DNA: TGCAGTGCTAGTAGCGGAAACACCATATATTTT. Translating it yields CSASSGNTIYF.

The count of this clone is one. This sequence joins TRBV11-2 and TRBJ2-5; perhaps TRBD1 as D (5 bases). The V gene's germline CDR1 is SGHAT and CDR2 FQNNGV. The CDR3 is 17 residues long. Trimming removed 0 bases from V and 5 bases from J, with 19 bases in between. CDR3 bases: TGTGCCAGCAGCTTAGAAGGTTGGGTGGGGCGGCACGAGACCCAGTACTTC. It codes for CASSLEGWVGRHETQYF.